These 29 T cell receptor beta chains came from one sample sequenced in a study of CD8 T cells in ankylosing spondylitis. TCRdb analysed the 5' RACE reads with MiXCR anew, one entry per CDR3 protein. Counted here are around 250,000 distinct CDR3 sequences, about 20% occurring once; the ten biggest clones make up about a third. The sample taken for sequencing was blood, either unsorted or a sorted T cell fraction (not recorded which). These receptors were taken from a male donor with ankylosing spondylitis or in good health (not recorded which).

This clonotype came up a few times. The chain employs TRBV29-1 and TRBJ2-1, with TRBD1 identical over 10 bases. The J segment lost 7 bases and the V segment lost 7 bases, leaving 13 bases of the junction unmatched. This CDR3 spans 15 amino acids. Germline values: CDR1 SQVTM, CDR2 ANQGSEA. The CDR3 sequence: CSGDGDRGFRNEQFF. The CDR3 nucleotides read TGCAGCGGGGACGGGGACAGGGGCTTTAGGAATGAGCAGTTCTTC.

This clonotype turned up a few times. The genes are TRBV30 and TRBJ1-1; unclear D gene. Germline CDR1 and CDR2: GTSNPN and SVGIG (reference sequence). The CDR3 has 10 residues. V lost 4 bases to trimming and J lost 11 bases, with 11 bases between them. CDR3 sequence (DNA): TGTGCCTGGAATAGGAGCGGGGCTTTCTTT. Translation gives CAWNRSGAFF.

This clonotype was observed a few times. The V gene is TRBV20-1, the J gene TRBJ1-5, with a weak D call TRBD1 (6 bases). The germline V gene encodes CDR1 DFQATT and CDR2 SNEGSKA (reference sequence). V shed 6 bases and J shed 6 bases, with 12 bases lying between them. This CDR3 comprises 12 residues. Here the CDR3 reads CSAEGHLQPQHF. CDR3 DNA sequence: TGCAGTGCCGAGGGACATCTTCAGCCCCAGCATTTT.

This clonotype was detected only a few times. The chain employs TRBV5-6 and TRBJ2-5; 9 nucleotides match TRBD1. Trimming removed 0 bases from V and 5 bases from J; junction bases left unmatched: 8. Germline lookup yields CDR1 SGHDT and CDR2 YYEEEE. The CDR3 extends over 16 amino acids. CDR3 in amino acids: CASSLAGQGWYETQYF. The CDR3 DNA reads TGTGCCAGCAGCTTGGCGGGACAGGGATGGTACGAGACCCAGTACTTC.

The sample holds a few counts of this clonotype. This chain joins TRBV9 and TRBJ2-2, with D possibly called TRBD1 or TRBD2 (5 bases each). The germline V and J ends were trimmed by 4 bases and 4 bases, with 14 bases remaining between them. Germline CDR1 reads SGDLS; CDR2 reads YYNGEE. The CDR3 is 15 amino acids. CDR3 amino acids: CASSHAQGPTGELFF. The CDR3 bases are TGTGCCAGCAGCCACGCTCAGGGACCCACCGGGGAGCTGTTTTTT.

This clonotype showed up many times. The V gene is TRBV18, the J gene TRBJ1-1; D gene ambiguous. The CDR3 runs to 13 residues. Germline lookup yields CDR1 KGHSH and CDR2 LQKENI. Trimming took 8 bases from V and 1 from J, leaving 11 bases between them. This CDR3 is CASAITENTEAFF. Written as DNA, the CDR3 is TGTGCCAGCGCTATAACAGAGAACACTGAAGCTTTCTTT.

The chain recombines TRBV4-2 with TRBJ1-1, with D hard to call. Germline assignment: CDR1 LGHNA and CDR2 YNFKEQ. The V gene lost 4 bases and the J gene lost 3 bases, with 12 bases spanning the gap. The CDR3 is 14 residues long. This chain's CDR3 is CASSLKTRDTEAFF. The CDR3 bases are TGTGCCAGCAGCCTTAAAACACGGGACACTGAAGCTTTCTTT.

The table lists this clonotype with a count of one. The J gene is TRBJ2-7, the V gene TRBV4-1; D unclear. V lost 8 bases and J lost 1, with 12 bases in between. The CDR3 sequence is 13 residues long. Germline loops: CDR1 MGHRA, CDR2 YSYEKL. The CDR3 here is CASGRARSYEQYF. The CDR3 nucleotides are TGCGCCAGCGGGCGTGCCAGGTCCTACGAGCAGTACTTC.

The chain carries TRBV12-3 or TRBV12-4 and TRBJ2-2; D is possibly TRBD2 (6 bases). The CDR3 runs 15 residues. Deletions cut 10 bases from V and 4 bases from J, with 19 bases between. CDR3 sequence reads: CAILIPGVVTGELFF. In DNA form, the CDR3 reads TGTGCCATCCTTATACCGGGAGTGGTCACCGGGGAGCTGTTTTTT.

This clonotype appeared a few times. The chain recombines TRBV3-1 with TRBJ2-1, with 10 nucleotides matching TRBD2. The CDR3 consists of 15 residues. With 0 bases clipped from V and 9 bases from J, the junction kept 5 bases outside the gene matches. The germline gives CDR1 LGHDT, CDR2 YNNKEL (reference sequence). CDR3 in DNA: TGTGCCAGCAGCCAAGATTCTAGCGGGAGTTCTGAGCAGTTCTTC. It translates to CASSQDSSGSSEQFF.

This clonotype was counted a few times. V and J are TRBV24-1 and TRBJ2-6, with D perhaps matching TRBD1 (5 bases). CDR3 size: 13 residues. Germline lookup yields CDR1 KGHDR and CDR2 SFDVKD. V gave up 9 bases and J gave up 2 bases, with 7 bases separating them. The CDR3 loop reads CATAGPGANVLTF. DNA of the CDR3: TGTGCCACCGCAGGGCCTGGGGCCAACGTCCTGACTTTC.

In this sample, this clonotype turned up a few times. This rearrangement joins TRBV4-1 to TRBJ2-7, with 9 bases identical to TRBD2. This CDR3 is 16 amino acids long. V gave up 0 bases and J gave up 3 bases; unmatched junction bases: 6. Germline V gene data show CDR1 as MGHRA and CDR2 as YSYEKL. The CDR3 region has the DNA TGCGCCAGCAGCCAAGACGTGCCGACTAGCGGCTACGAGCAGTACTTC. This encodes CASSQDVPTSGYEQYF.

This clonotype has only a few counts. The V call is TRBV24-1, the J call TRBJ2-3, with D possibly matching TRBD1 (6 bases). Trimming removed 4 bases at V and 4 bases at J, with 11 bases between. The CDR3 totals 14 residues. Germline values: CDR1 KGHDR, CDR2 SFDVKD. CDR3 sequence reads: CATSESRGPDTQYF. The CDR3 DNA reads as TGTGCCACCAGTGAGTCCAGGGGCCCAGATACGCAGTATTTT.

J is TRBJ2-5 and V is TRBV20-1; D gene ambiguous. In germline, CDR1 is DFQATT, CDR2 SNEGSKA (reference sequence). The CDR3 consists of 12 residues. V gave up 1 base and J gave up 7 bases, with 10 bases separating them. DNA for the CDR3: TGCAGTGCTAGAGGCCCTATGTGGACCCAGTACTTC. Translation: CSARGPMWTQYF.

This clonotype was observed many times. The CDR3 DNA follows: TGCAGCGTTGAAGTTGAGGACAACTCCTACGAGCAGTACTTC. This gives the protein CSVEVEDNSYEQYF. The V gene is TRBV29-1, the J gene TRBJ2-7; D might be TRBD1 (5 bases). Trimming shortened V by 1 base and J by 0 bases, and 10 bases separated the two germline ends. CDR1 is SQVTM and CDR2 is ANQGSEA in the germline V gene. The CDR3 length is 14 residues.

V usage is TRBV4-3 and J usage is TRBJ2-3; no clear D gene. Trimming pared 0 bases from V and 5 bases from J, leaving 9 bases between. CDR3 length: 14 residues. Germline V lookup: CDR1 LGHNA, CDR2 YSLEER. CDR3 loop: CASSQDWSEDTQYF. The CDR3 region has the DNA TGCGCCAGCAGCCAAGATTGGAGCGAAGATACGCAGTATTTT.

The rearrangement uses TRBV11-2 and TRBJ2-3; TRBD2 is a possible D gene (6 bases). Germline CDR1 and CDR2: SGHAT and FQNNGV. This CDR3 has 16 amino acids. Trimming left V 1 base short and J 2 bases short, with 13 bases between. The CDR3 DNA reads TGTGCCAGCAGCTTAGTTCCAGCGGGCCTCACAGATACGCAGTATTTT. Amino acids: CASSLVPAGLTDTQYF. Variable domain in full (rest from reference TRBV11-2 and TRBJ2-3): EAGVAQSPRYKIIEKRQSVAFWCNPISGHATLYWYQQILGQGPKLLIQFQNNGVVDDSQLPKDRFSAERLKGVDSTLKIQPAKLEDSAVYLCASSLVPAGLTDTQYFGPGTRLTVL.

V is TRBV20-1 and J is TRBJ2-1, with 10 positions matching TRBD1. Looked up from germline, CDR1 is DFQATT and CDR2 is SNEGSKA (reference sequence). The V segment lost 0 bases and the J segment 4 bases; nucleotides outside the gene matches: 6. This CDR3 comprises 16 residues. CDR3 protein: CSARDLGTGDYNEQFF. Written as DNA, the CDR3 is TGCAGTGCTAGAGATCTAGGGACAGGGGATTACAATGAGCAGTTCTTC.

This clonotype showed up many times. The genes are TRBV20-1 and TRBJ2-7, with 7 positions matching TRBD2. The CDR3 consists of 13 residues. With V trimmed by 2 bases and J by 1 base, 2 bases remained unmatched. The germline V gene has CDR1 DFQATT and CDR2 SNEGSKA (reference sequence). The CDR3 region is CSARLADSYEQYF. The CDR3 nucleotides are TGCAGTGCTAGACTAGCGGATTCCTACGAGCAGTACTTC.

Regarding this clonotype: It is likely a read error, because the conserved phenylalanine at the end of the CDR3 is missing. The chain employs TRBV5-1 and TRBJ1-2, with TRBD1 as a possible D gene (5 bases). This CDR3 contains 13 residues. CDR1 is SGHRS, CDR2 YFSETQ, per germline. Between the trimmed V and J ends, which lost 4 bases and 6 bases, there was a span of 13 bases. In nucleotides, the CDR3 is TGCGCCAGCAGCGGGGACCACGGGGATGGCTACACCTGC. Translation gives CASSGDHGDGYTC.

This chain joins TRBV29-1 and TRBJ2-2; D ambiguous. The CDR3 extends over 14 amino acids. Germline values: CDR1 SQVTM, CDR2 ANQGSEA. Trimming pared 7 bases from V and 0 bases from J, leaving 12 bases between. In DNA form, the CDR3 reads TGCAGCGCAGTGACCCATACGAACACCGGGGAGCTGTTTTTT. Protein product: CSAVTHTNTGELFF.

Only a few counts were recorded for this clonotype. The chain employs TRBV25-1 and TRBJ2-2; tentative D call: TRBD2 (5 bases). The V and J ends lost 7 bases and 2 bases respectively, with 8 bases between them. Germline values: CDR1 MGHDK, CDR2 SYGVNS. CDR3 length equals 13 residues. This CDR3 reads CASIRENTGELFF. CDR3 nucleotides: TGTGCCAGCATTCGGGAAAACACCGGGGAGCTGTTTTTT.

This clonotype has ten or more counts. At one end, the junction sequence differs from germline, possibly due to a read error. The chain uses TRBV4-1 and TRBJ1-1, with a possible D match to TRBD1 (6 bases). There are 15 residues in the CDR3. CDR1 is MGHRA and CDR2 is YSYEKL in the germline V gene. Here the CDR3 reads CASSQDRGPNAEAFF. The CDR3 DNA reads TGCGCCAGCAGCCAAGACAGGGGCCCGAACGCTGAAGCTTTCTTT.

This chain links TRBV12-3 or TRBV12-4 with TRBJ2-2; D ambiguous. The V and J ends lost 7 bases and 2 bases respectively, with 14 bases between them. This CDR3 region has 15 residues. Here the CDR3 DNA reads TGTGCCAGCACCCCGGCCCAATTCAACACCGGGGAGCTGTTTTTT. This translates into CASTPAQFNTGELFF.

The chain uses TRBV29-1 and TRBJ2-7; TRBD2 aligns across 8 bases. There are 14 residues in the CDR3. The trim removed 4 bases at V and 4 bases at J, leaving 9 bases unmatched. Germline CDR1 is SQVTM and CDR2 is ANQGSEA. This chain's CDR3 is CSVVPWPSGYEQYF. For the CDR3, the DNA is TGCAGCGTTGTTCCCTGGCCTAGCGGGTACGAGCAGTACTTC.

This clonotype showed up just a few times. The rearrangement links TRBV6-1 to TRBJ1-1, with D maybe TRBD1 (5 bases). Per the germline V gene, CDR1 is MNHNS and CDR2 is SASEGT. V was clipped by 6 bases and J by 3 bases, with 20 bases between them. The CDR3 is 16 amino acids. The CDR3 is CASSPLGALVDTEAFF. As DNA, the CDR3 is TGTGCCAGCAGCCCCCTCGGGGCCCTGGTCGACACTGAAGCTTTCTTT.

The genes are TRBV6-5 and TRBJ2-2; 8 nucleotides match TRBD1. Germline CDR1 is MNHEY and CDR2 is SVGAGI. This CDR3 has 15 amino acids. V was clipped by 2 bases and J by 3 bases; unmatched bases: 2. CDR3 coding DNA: TGTGCCAGCAGTTACGCGACAGGGGACACCGGGGAGCTGTTTTTT. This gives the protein CASSYATGDTGELFF.

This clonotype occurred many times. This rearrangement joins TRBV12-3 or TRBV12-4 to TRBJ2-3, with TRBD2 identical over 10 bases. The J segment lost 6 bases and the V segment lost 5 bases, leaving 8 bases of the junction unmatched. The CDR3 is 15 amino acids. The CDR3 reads CASSPGLAVLDTQYF. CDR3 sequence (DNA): TGTGCCAGCAGTCCTGGACTAGCGGTCCTGGATACGCAGTATTTT.

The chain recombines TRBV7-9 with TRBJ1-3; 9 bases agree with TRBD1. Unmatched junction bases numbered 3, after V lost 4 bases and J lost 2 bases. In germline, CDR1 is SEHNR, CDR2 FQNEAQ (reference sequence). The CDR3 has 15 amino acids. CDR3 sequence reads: CASSSGQGTGNTIYF. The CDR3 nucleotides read TGTGCCAGCAGCTCTGGACAGGGGACTGGAAACACCATATATTTT.